This T cell receptor (beta chain) was sequenced during a study of radiation and T cells in renal cell carcinoma. Only in-frame clones appear in the TCRdb table, and some are missing; sequencing was by immunoSEQ multiplex PCR. The sample shows 100,000 to 150,000 clones, about four fifths of them seen only once. The sample's time point: baseline pretreatment blood. Treatment meaning: 15 Gy SBRT to primary tumor, nephrectomy 4 weeks later. The sample here was blood, taken from a patient whose treatment included radiotherapy and nephrectomy. The sequence was obtained from a woman aged 55-69 years with renal cell carcinoma.

DNA for the CDR3: TGTGCCAGCAGGAGAGACAGGGAGGCTGGAAACACCATATATTTT. This gives the protein CASRRDREAGNTIYF. The chain joins TRBV6-5 to TRBJ1-3; the match to TRBD1 covers 7 bases. This CDR3 has 15 residues. The trim removed 6 bases at V and 2 bases at J, leaving 7 bases unmatched. Germline V gives CDR1 MNHEY, CDR2 SVGAGI.